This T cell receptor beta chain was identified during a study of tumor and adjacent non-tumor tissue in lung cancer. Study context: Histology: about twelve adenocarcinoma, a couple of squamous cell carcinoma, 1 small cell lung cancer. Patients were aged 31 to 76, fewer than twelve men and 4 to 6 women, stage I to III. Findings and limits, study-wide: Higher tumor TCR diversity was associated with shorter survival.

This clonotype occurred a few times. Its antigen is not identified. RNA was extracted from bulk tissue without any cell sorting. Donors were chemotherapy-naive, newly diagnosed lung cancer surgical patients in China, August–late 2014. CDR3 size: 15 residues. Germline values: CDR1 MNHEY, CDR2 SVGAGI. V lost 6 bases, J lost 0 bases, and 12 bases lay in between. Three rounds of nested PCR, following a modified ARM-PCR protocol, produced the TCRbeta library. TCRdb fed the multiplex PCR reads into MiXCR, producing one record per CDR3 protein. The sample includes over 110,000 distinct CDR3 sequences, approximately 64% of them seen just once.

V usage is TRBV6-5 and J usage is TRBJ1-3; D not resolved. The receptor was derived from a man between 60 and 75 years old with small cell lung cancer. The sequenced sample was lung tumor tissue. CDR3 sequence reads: CASSPSRTSGNTIYF. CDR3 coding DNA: TGTGCCAGCAGCCCTAGTAGGACCTCTGGAAACACCATATATTTT.